These 27 T cell receptor beta chains share one sample of origin, sequenced in a study of blood T cell repertoires in COVID-19. Data came from immunoSEQ multiplex PCR; TCRdb stores just in-frame clones and leaves some out. The sample lists about 150,000 clones, about 90% occurring once. The source material was peripheral blood. These receptor sequences come from a man aged 50 or older with acute or convalescent COVID-19.

The rearrangement links TRBV27 to TRBJ1-3; D is unclear. The CDR3 is 14 amino acids. V dropped 5 bases and J dropped 0 bases, with 8 bases sitting between them. The germline CDR1 and CDR2 sequences are MNHEY and SMNVEV (reference sequence). CDR3 loop: CASSARDSGNTIYF. For the CDR3, the DNA is TGTGCCAGCAGTGCCCGGGACTCTGGAAACACCATATATTTT.

The rearrangement uses TRBV19 and TRBJ2-5; D not resolved. V dropped 1 base and J dropped 1 base, with 22 bases sitting between them. Germline-derived CDR1 and CDR2 are LNHDA and SQIVND (reference sequence). This CDR3 contains 19 residues. CDR3 nucleotide sequence: TGTGCCAGTAGTATAGTAACCGAACGAATCACTAAAACCCAAGAGACCCAGTACTTC. Translating gives CASSIVTERITKTQETQYF.

The chain combines TRBV7-9 with TRBJ1-2, with a weak D call TRBD1 (6 bases). Germline loops: CDR1 SEHNR, CDR2 FQNEAQ (reference sequence). The V end lost 3 bases, the J end lost 4 bases, and 12 bases lay between the germline ends. The CDR3 consists of 14 residues. CDR3 protein: CASSFNDRSYGYTF. DNA of the CDR3: TGTGCCAGCAGCTTTAACGACAGGTCCTATGGCTACACCTTC.

The rearrangement joins TRBV24-1 to TRBJ2-2; 14 positions match TRBD2. The CDR3 totals 17 residues. V lost 4 bases and J lost 4; bases outside the gene matches: 4. Germline V gene sequence: CDR1 KGHDR, CDR2 SFDVKD. This CDR3 reads CATSDSGLAGVTGELFF. CDR3 bases: TGTGCCACCAGTGACTCGGGACTAGCGGGAGTCACCGGGGAGCTGTTTTTT.

The chain couples TRBV19 to TRBJ2-6; TRBD1 matches at 7 bases. The CDR3 length is 16 residues. Unmatched junction bases numbered 5, after V lost 2 bases and J lost 4 bases. Per germline, CDR1 LNHDA and CDR2 SQIVND (reference sequence). The CDR3: CASSIFRGTGANVLTF. The CDR3 nucleotides are TGTGCCAGTAGTATATTCAGGGGGACGGGGGCCAACGTCCTGACTTTC.

This chain links TRBV7-3 with TRBJ1-3; D is undetermined. The germline V and J ends were trimmed by 3 bases and 4 bases, with 16 bases remaining between them. This CDR3 comprises 16 residues. Germline CDR1 and CDR2: SGHTA and FQGTGA. The CDR3 region has the DNA TGTGCCAGCAGCTTTCCTCAGGCATCGATGGGAAACACCATATATTTT. Its translation: CASSFPQASMGNTIYF.

A single count supports this clone. The V call is TRBV6-6, the J call TRBJ1-4; 8 bases fit TRBD1. CDR3 length: 14 amino acids. Germline loops: CDR1 MNHNY, CDR2 SVGAGI (reference sequence). V lost 6 bases, J lost 7 bases, and 7 bases stayed unmatched. The CDR3 sequence is CASSPGQAPEKLFF. CDR3 in DNA: TGTGCCAGCAGCCCGGGACAGGCCCCTGAAAAACTGTTTTTT.

J is TRBJ2-1 and V is TRBV4-3; weak D call: TRBD2 (6 bases). Trimming removed 1 base from V and 9 bases from J, with 13 bases in between. Germline CDR1 is LGHNA and CDR2 is YSLEER. The CDR3 contains 14 residues. As DNA, the CDR3 is TGCGCCAGCAGCCAAGTCGGGCGGGGCGGTGAGCAGTTCTTC. Its protein product is CASSQVGRGGEQFF.

The chain carries TRBV7-3 and TRBJ2-7; 9 bases are shared with TRBD1. Germline loops: CDR1 SGHTA, CDR2 FQGTGA. The J segment lost 4 bases and the V segment lost 5 bases, leaving 12 bases of the junction unmatched. This CDR3 has 16 amino acids. The CDR3 nucleotides are TGTGCCAGCAGCCCCTCCACGGGACAGGGAATTTACGAGCAGTACTTC. This sequence encodes CASSPSTGQGIYEQYF.

J is TRBJ2-5 and V is TRBV5-1, with 10 bases identical to TRBD2. Per the germline V gene, CDR1 is SGHRS and CDR2 is YFSETQ. The V segment lost 1 base and the J segment 1 base; nucleotides outside the gene matches: 7. The length of the CDR3 is 17 residues. The CDR3 DNA reads as TGCGCCAGCAGCTTGACGGTAGCGGGAGGCCTCCAAGAGACCCAGTACTTC. It codes for CASSLTVAGGLQETQYF.

The table lists this clone with a few counts. In the same sample, other DNA sequences code for this CDR3. The chain carries TRBV28 and TRBJ1-2; D not certain. This CDR3 spans 11 amino acids. V shed 5 bases and J shed 5 bases, with 6 bases lying between them. The germline V gene encodes CDR1 MDHEN and CDR2 SYDVKM. Written as DNA, the CDR3 is TGTGCCAGCAGTCGAGATTATGGCTACACCTTC. It yields the protein CASSRDYGYTF.

This chain uses TRBV7-2 with TRBJ1-6; TRBD1 agrees at 10 bases. This CDR3 spans 16 amino acids. CDR1 is SGHTA, CDR2 FQGNSA, per germline. The J segment lost 9 bases and the V segment lost 5 bases, leaving 10 bases of the junction unmatched. This chain's CDR3 is CASSPRPGQGSSPLHF. In nucleotides, the CDR3 is TGTGCCAGCAGCCCAAGACCGGGACAGGGGAGTTCACCCCTCCACTTT.

The V and J genes are TRBV5-1 and TRBJ1-6, with D possibly being TRBD1 (6 bases). CDR3 size: 16 residues. Trimming pared 0 bases from V and 6 bases from J, leaving 13 bases between. Germline-derived CDR1 and CDR2 are SGHRS and YFSETQ. This CDR3 reads CASSLEPGTTNSPLHF. DNA for the CDR3: TGCGCCAGCAGCTTGGAACCCGGGACAACTAATTCACCCCTCCACTTT.

This sequence joins TRBV7-9 and TRBJ1-1; maybe TRBD1 (6 bases). V was trimmed by 9 bases and J by 0 bases, leaving 8 bases between them. The germline gives CDR1 SEHNR, CDR2 FQNEAQ (reference sequence). The CDR3 is 12 amino acids. The CDR3 DNA sequence: TGTGCCAGACAGGGCCTGAACACTGAAGCTTTCTTT. It is translated as CARQGLNTEAFF.

The chain combines TRBV27 with TRBJ1-2; D is uncertain. The germline V and J ends were trimmed by 8 bases and 4 bases, with 17 bases remaining between them. CDR3 length: 14 residues. Germline-derived CDR1 and CDR2 are MNHEY and SMNVEV (reference sequence). The chain's CDR3 is CASRTWANSYGYTF. CDR3 coding DNA: TGTGCCAGCCGAACCTGGGCTAACAGCTATGGCTACACCTTC.

The chain links TRBV3-1 (or the pseudogene TRBV3-2) to TRBJ2-6, with D uncertain. The CDR3 spans 16 residues. The germline V and J ends were trimmed by 3 bases and 0 bases, with 9 bases remaining between them. Per the germline V gene, CDR1 is LGHDT and CDR2 is YNNKEL (reference sequence). The CDR3: CASSQGAHSGANVLTF. The CDR3 DNA sequence: TGTGCCAGCAGCCAGGGCGCACACTCTGGGGCCAACGTCCTGACTTTC.

V is TRBV4-1 and J is TRBJ1-5; the match to TRBD1 covers 8 bases. The CDR3 is 17 residues long. Looked up from germline, CDR1 is MGHRA and CDR2 is YSYEKL. Trimming removed 0 bases from V and 7 bases from J; junction bases left unmatched: 11. In DNA form, the CDR3 reads TGCGCCAGCAGCCAAGATCCCGGACAGGGCTGGAGGCAGCCCCAGCATTTT. Translation: CASSQDPGQGWRQPQHF.

The J gene is TRBJ1-2, the V gene TRBV3-1 (or the pseudogene TRBV3-2); D is unresolved. Per the germline V gene, CDR1 is LGHDT and CDR2 is YNNKEL (reference sequence). The V end lost 2 bases, the J end lost 6 bases, and 19 bases lay between the germline ends. This CDR3 has 16 residues. The CDR3 loop reads CASSQNAGKRSDGYTF. The CDR3 DNA reads TGTGCCAGCAGCCAAAACGCGGGGAAAAGGTCGGATGGCTACACCTTC.

The chain recombines TRBV11-3 with TRBJ2-7; a weak D match, TRBD1 (6 bases). Germline CDR1 is SGHNT and CDR2 is YENEEA. CDR3 size: 14 residues. Trimming pared 5 bases from V and 0 bases from J, leaving 11 bases between. The CDR3 reads CASSATGFSYEQYF. The CDR3 DNA is TGTGCCAGCAGCGCCACAGGGTTCTCCTACGAGCAGTACTTC.

The chain recombines TRBV6-5 with TRBJ1-6; D not resolved. CDR3 size: 15 residues. The V and J ends lost 6 bases and 9 bases respectively, with 18 bases between them. Germline V lookup: CDR1 MNHEY, CDR2 SVGAGI. Here the CDR3 reads CASSPMGPQGSPLHF. CDR3 nucleotides: TGTGCCAGCAGCCCCATGGGCCCTCAAGGTTCACCCCTCCACTTT.

The chain recombines TRBV5-1 with TRBJ2-2; 8 bases map to TRBD1. V lost 4 bases to trimming and J lost 3 bases; unmatched junction nucleotides: 17. Germline CDR1 SGHRS, CDR2 YFSETQ. This CDR3 region has 19 residues. The chain's CDR3 is CASSSSGTGSKRYTGELFF. Written as DNA, the CDR3 is TGCGCCAGCAGCAGTTCCGGGACAGGCTCCAAGAGGTACACCGGGGAGCTGTTTTTT. Drawing the rest from reference TRBV5-1 and TRBJ2-2, the complete variable domain is KAGVTQTPRYLIKTRGQQVTLSCSPISGHRSVSWYQQTPGQGLQFLFEYFSETQRNKGNFPGRFSGRQFSNSRSEMNVSTLELGDSALYLCASSSSGTGSKRYTGELFFGEGSRLTVL.

The chain joins TRBV24-1 to TRBJ2-1, with D uncertain. Trimming removed 7 bases from V and 9 bases from J, with 15 bases in between. Germline loops: CDR1 KGHDR, CDR2 SFDVKD. CDR3 length: 13 amino acids. The CDR3 loop is CATSSSRVLEQFF. DNA of the CDR3: TGTGCCACCAGCAGTTCCCGGGTACTTGAGCAGTTCTTC.

V and J are TRBV2 and TRBJ1-3; perhaps TRBD1 as D (6 bases). CDR3 length: 14 residues. Per germline, CDR1 SNHLY and CDR2 FYNNEI. Trimming stripped 7 bases from V and 2 bases from J, with 12 bases between. CDR3 coding DNA: TGTGCCAGCAAGAACGAGGGGGCTGGAAACACCATATATTTT. Its protein is CASKNEGAGNTIYF.

This clone was observed a single time. The chain combines TRBV19 with TRBJ1-5, with TRBD1 as a possible D gene (6 bases). The germline gives CDR1 LNHDA, CDR2 SQIVND (reference sequence). With 6 bases removed from V and 5 bases from J, the gap between germline ends came to 11 bases. The CDR3 is 13 residues long. The CDR3 region has the DNA TGTGCCAGTAGCGGCAGGGGAGATCAGCCCCAGCATTTT. This encodes CASSGRGDQPQHF.

This chain joins TRBV5-1 and TRBJ2-2; TRBD1 matches at 9 bases. The length of the CDR3 is 16 residues. In germline, CDR1 is SGHRS, CDR2 YFSETQ. V shed 2 bases and J 0 bases; nucleotides not matched to a gene: 2. The CDR3 loop is CASSLQGATNTGELFF. CDR3 nucleotides: TGCGCCAGCAGCTTACAGGGGGCCACGAACACCGGGGAGCTGTTTTTT.

This rearrangement joins TRBV28 to TRBJ1-1, with 7 bases lining up with TRBD1. This CDR3 comprises 18 residues. The ends lost 3 bases at V and 0 bases at J; junction bases unmatched: 13. CDR1 MDHEN and CDR2 SYDVKM come from the germline V gene. DNA for the CDR3: TGTGCCAGCAGTTTGCAGGGGGACTCACTAGGGGTGAACACTGAAGCTTTCTTT. Its protein product is CASSLQGDSLGVNTEAFF. Filled out from reference TRBV28 and TRBJ1-1, the complete variable domain reads DVKVTQSSRYLVKRTGEKVFLECVQDMDHENMFWYRQDPGLGLRLIYFSYDVKMKEKGDIPEGYSVSREKKERFSLILESASTNQTSMYLCASSLQGDSLGVNTEAFFGQGTRLTVV.

The chain joins TRBV7-8 to TRBJ1-4, with TRBD1 matching 7 bases. CDR3 length: 17 residues. CDR1 and CDR2 from the germline V gene are SGHVS and FQNEAQ. The trim removed 5 bases at V and 7 bases at J, leaving 16 bases unmatched. Written as DNA, the CDR3 is TGTGCCAGCAGCCCATTAAAAGGGGGCGGGACCGGTGAAAAACTGTTTTTT. Translating it yields CASSPLKGGGTGEKLFF.